The present TCR beta chain was sequenced within a study of shared clonotypes between healthy human individuals. Overall study findings and caveats: Naive subsets tended to show greater estimated richness than memory subsets. In this cohort, only blood was sampled, and tissue repertoires likely differ. Generation probability values for non-shared clonotypes were lower than those for clonotypes shared by all four donors.

The CDR3 covers 16 residues. Germline CDR1 is SGHDT and CDR2 is YYEEEE. The V end lost 2 bases, the J end lost 5 bases, and 18 bases lay between the germline ends. As regards this clone: Antigen: not known.

TCRdb's table, derived via immunoSEQ multiplex PCR, lists solely in-frame clones and lacks some. This table has roughly 2.4 million clones, nearly 97% appearing once. The TCR originated in a man younger than 35 in good health. This sequence joins TRBV5-6 and TRBJ2-3; perhaps TRBD2 as D (6 bases). Specimen: naive CD4+ T cells sorted from blood. Sample subset: CD45RA+ positively selected. The CDR3: CASSFRTAGLGDTQYF. In DNA form, the CDR3 reads TGTGCCAGCAGCTTTCGCACCGCGGGGCTGGGAGATACGCAGTATTTT.